Presented here are 30 T cell receptor beta chains from one specimen sequenced in a study of T cells after yellow fever vaccination (dated by TCRdb to about 2019). The library came from 5' RACE. TCRdb shows the sequencer as Illumina HiSeq 2500. The public reads were quality trimmed at Q25 with fastp and then assembled into clones with MiXCR by TCRdb, keeping productive beta chains. Rows are unified per CDR3 protein, each entry keeping the most common DNA and genes. The sample has roughly 65,000 distinct CDR3 sequences on record, 5% to 6.5% of them singletons. The ten largest account for under 2.5% of the sample. The treatment or condition label, read with the paper, signifies: live attenuated yellow fever vaccine strain. Sequences were derived from CD4+ T cells sorted from PBMCs, sampled roughly 15 days after the first yellow fever vaccination. The source of these receptors is a young man who received the YFV17D yellow fever vaccine.

As concerns this clonotype: This may stem from a read error, because a much larger clone lies one nucleotide away. V usage is TRBV7-2 and J usage is TRBJ1-4; 9 positions match TRBD1. Per germline, CDR1 SGHTA and CDR2 FQGNSA. This CDR3 spans 15 amino acids. V was pared by 4 bases and J by 4 bases, with 4 bases of the junction left unmatched. CDR3 in DNA: TGTGCCAGCAGCTCGGGACAGGGAAGTAATGAAAAACTGTTTTTT. Its protein product is CASSSGQGSNEKLFF.

This clonotype occurred a few times. The rearrangement links TRBV7-8 to TRBJ1-2, with D uncertain. The V end was cut by 5 bases, the J end by 4 bases, with 8 bases between. Germline CDR1 SGHVS, CDR2 FQNEAQ. CDR3 length: 12 residues. The CDR3 DNA follows: TGTGCCAGCAGCCCCGGGCTCTATGGCTACACCTTC. Amino acids: CASSPGLYGYTF.

This clonotype was seen ten or more times. The CDR3 DNA is TGCGCCAGCAGCCCCACGACAACCACGACCTTCTCCGGTCGGCAGCCCCAGCATTTT. It translates to CASSPTTTTTFSGRQPQHF. The rearrangement joins TRBV4-1 to TRBJ1-5; D unresolved. V lost 4 bases and J lost 7, with 29 bases in between. Germline loops: CDR1 MGHRA, CDR2 YSYEKL. The CDR3 is 19 amino acids.

The gene calls are TRBV12-5 and TRBJ1-4; no reliable D call. Trimming cost V 6 bases and J 7 bases, with 9 bases left between them. Per the germline V gene, CDR1 is LGHNT and CDR2 is FRNRAP. The CDR3 covers 12 residues. In DNA, the CDR3 is TGTGCTAGTGGCCCACGGAGTGAAAAACTGTTTTTT. Protein product: CASGPRSEKLFF.

This clonotype was detected many times. This chain connects TRBV24-1 to TRBJ2-3; 8 nucleotides line up with TRBD1. Looked up from germline, CDR1 is KGHDR and CDR2 is SFDVKD. The J segment lost 2 bases and the V segment lost 10 bases, leaving 13 bases of the junction unmatched. This CDR3 comprises 16 residues. This CDR3 reads CATYGQGVVYTDTQYF. The CDR3 coding sequence is TGTGCCACGTATGGACAGGGAGTGGTGTACACAGATACGCAGTATTTT.

This clonotype showed up many times. The CDR3 is CASSLQGGEISDTQYF. The CDR3 DNA follows: TGCGCCAGCAGCTTGCAGGGGGGGGAAATCTCAGATACGCAGTATTTT. This rearrangement joins TRBV5-1 to TRBJ2-3; D may be TRBD1 or TRBD2 (7 bases each). V was shortened by 1 base and J by 4 bases, with 16 bases between the two germline ends. In germline, CDR1 is SGHRS, CDR2 YFSETQ. CDR3 length: 16 amino acids.

With regard to this clonotype: With a much larger clone just one base away, this may be a read error. The gene calls are TRBV20-1 and TRBJ2-3, with 9 bases lining up with TRBD2. Germline values: CDR1 DFQATT, CDR2 SNEGSKA (reference sequence). This CDR3 has 16 residues. CDR3 DNA sequence: TGCTGTGCTAGAGCGGGGGGTGCAAGTGGCACAGATACGCAGTATTTT. It codes for CCARAGGASGTDTQYF.

This clonotype has a count of ten or more. The V gene is TRBV7-2, the J gene TRBJ2-1; D may be TRBD2 (6 bases). Germline CDR1 and CDR2: SGHTA and FQGNSA. Trimming left V 5 bases short and J 2 bases short, with 19 bases between. The CDR3 is 17 residues long. For the CDR3, the DNA is TGTGCCAGCAGCCAGACGGGAGTTCTTGTTGCCTACAATGAGCAGTTCTTC. This sequence encodes CASSQTGVLVAYNEQFF.

This clonotype was observed at least ten times. The chain uses TRBV5-1 and TRBJ2-3; 14 positions match TRBD2. The CDR3 covers 17 residues. Germline V gene sequence: CDR1 SGHRS, CDR2 YFSETQ. V trimming: 3 bases; J trimming: 3 bases; junction bases outside the gene matches: 6. The DNA of the CDR3 is TGCGCCAGCAGCTCCAGACTAGCGGGGGGGCCAACAGATACGCAGTATTTT. It encodes CASSSRLAGGPTDTQYF.

This clonotype was seen at least ten times. The gene calls are TRBV5-1 and TRBJ1-1; no clear D. Germline lookup yields CDR1 SGHRS and CDR2 YFSETQ. V lost 4 bases to trimming and J lost 0 bases, with 10 bases between them. This CDR3 has 14 amino acids. CDR3 protein: CASSRQSMNTEAFF. DNA of the CDR3: TGCGCCAGCAGCCGCCAGTCCATGAACACTGAAGCTTTCTTT.

At least ten counts were recorded for this clonotype. The CDR3 sequence is CASSLSMVRSYGYTF. In DNA, the CDR3 is TGTGCCAGCAGCTTGTCGATGGTGAGATCCTATGGCTACACCTTC. This rearrangement joins TRBV5-5 to TRBJ1-2; D not certain. This CDR3 is 15 amino acids long. V dropped 1 base and J dropped 4 bases, with 14 bases sitting between them. CDR1 is SGHKS, CDR2 YYEKEE, per germline (reference sequence). Filled out from reference TRBV5-5 and TRBJ1-2, the complete variable domain reads DAGVTQSPTHLIKTRGQQVTLRCSPISGHKSVSWYQQVLGQGPQFIFQYYEKEERGRGNFPDRFSARQFPNYSSELNVNALLLGDSALYLCASSLSMVRSYGYTFGSGTRLTVV.

This clonotype was seen ten or more times. The V call is TRBV6-1, the J call TRBJ2-7; D might be TRBD1 or TRBD2, each matching 5 bases. V lost 3 bases and J lost 7, with 10 bases in between. This CDR3 has 12 amino acids. Germline V gives CDR1 MNHNS, CDR2 SASEGT. The CDR3 reads CASSDREREQYV. DNA for the CDR3: TGTGCCAGCAGTGACAGGGAGCGGGAGCAGTACGTC.

This clonotype was seen ten or more times. The chain is built from TRBV7-2 and TRBJ1-6; D gene unclear. The germline V gene has CDR1 SGHTA and CDR2 FQGNSA. The CDR3 contains 15 residues. Trimming left V 5 bases short and J 10 bases short, with 18 bases between. The CDR3 region is CASSLMRIDNSPLHF. The CDR3 DNA is TGTGCCAGCAGCCTAATGAGGATTGACAACTCACCCCTCCACTTT. Full variable domain (outside the CDR3, taken from reference TRBV7-2 and TRBJ1-6): GAGVSQSPSNKVTEKGKDVELRCDPISGHTALYWYRQSLGQGLEFLIYFQGNSAPDKSGLPSDRFSAERTGGSVSTLTIQRTQQEDSAVYLCASSLMRIDNSPLHFGNGTRLTVT.

This clonotype has ten or more counts. The V and J genes are TRBV20-1 and TRBJ2-3; D is unresolved. In germline, CDR1 is DFQATT, CDR2 SNEGSKA (reference sequence). The CDR3 spans 13 residues. Trimming stripped 0 bases from V and 2 bases from J, with 6 bases between. This CDR3 is CSARDPYTDTQYF. CDR3 coding DNA: TGCAGTGCTAGAGATCCCTACACAGATACGCAGTATTTT.

This chain links TRBV4-3 with TRBJ1-3, with TRBD1 matching 7 bases. V shed 4 bases and J 0 bases; nucleotides not matched to a gene: 6. Germline V lookup: CDR1 LGHNA, CDR2 YSLEER. This CDR3 region has 16 residues. The CDR3 spells CASSRSWTGSGNTIYF. DNA for the CDR3: TGCGCCAGCAGCCGTAGTTGGACAGGCTCTGGAAACACCATATATTTT.

The table lists this clonotype with many counts. The CDR3 coding sequence is TGTGCCAGCAGTTCAAATAGCGTGGAGACCCAGTACTTC. This codes for CASSSNSVETQYF. V is TRBV12-3 or TRBV12-4 and J is TRBJ2-5, with D possibly being TRBD2 (5 bases). Trimming took 4 bases from V and 5 from J, leaving 11 bases between them. This CDR3 contains 13 residues.

This clonotype has ten or more counts. The chain employs TRBV28 and TRBJ1-6; D unclear. The V gene lost 2 bases and the J gene lost 10 bases, with 3 bases spanning the gap. CDR1 and CDR2 from the germline V gene are MDHEN and SYDVKM. There are 11 residues in the CDR3. For the CDR3, the DNA is TGTGCCAGCAGTTTAAGGTCACCCCTCCACTTT. The encoded protein is CASSLRSPLHF.

Many counts were recorded for this clonotype. The chain combines TRBV20-1 with TRBJ1-6; the match to TRBD1 covers 7 bases. The CDR3 spans 14 residues. The germline gives CDR1 DFQATT, CDR2 SNEGSKA (reference sequence). V dropped 0 bases and J dropped 13; count of bases not matched to a gene: 9. As DNA, the CDR3 is TGCAGTGCTAGAGATCGGCAGGGGGGCCTCCCCCTCCACTTT. This translates into CSARDRQGGLPLHF.

This clonotype was detected many times. The J gene is TRBJ1-1, the V gene TRBV21-1; TRBD1, the table's D call, was not compared with the DNA. TRBV21-1 is shown as a pseudogene. The length of the CDR3 is 14 residues. The CDR3 protein is CARGGPGRLTEAFF. CDR3 nucleotide sequence: TGTGCCAGGGGGGGGCCAGGGCGCCTCACTGAAGCTTTCTTT.

This clonotype was picked up many times. The chain joins TRBV14 to TRBJ2-2; D unresolved. This CDR3 comprises 14 residues. The germline V gene has CDR1 SGHDN and CDR2 FVKESK. Deletions cut 3 bases from V and 4 bases from J, with 9 bases between. The CDR3 is CASSQPLSTGELFF. The CDR3 DNA reads TGTGCCAGCAGCCAGCCCCTTTCCACCGGGGAGCTGTTTTTT.

In its sample, this clonotype was seen many times. This chain's CDR3 is CASSLAGGETQYF. In DNA, the CDR3 is TGTGCCAGCAGCTTAGCCGGGGGGGAGACCCAGTACTTC. The V and J genes are TRBV7-9 and TRBJ2-5, with 7 nucleotides matching TRBD2. Germline-derived CDR1 and CDR2 are SEHNR and FQNEAQ (reference sequence). This CDR3 spans 13 amino acids. Losses at the gene ends were 0 bases for V and 5 bases for J; bases not matched to a gene: 0.

This clonotype came up many times. The rearrangement uses TRBV12-3 or TRBV12-4 and TRBJ2-1; D perhaps matches TRBD1 (6 bases). CDR3 length: 16 residues. With 5 bases removed from V and 5 bases from J, the gap between germline ends came to 19 bases. CDR3 region: CASSKPPATGNNEQFF. DNA of the CDR3: TGTGCCAGCAGTAAACCCCCCGCGACAGGAAACAATGAGCAGTTCTTC.

This clonotype was counted ten times or more. The rearrangement joins TRBV9 to TRBJ1-5; no definite D call. Germline CDR1 and CDR2: SGDLS and YYNGEE. The CDR3 has 15 amino acids. The ends were cut back, 0 bases at V and 0 bases at J, with 7 bases in the middle. DNA for the CDR3: TGTGCCAGCAGCGTAGGGGGTAATAGCAATCAGCCCCAGCATTTT. Amino acid sequence: CASSVGGNSNQPQHF.

This clonotype came up many times. The CDR3 nucleotides read TGTGCCAGCAGTCTAACGGGAGGGTATAATTCACCCCTCCACTTT. Protein sequence: CASSLTGGYNSPLHF. V usage is TRBV28 and J usage is TRBJ1-6; D gene uncertain. CDR3 length: 15 residues. Germline CDR1 MDHEN, CDR2 SYDVKM. V was trimmed by 5 bases and J by 4 bases, leaving 12 bases between them. The variable domain in full, completed from reference TRBV28 and TRBJ1-6, reads DVKVTQSSRYLVKRTGEKVFLECVQDMDHENMFWYRQDPGLGLRLIYFSYDVKMKEKGDIPEGYSVSREKKERFSLILESASTNQTSMYLCASSLTGGYNSPLHFGNGTRLTVT.

This clonotype showed up many times. The chain combines TRBV2 with TRBJ2-2; perhaps TRBD2 as D (6 bases). Deletions cut 2 bases from V and 5 bases from J, with 9 bases between. Germline V gives CDR1 SNHLY, CDR2 FYNNEI. The CDR3 consists of 14 residues. Here the CDR3 DNA reads TGTGCCAGCAGTGAATTTCGGGGGACCGGGGAGCTGTTTTTT. Protein product: CASSEFRGTGELFF.

This clonotype was observed at least ten times. The chain uses TRBV15 and TRBJ1-4, with D possibly matching TRBD1 (5 bases). Trimming took off 0 bases at V and 8 bases at J, with 13 bases between the two ends. Looked up from germline, CDR1 is LNHNV and CDR2 is YYDKDF (reference sequence). This CDR3 spans 15 amino acids. The DNA of the CDR3 is TGTGCCACCAGCAGAGATCGGCCAGGGCGGGAAAAACTGTTTTTT. Translation gives CATSRDRPGREKLFF.

In this sample, this clonotype turned up many times. This sequence joins TRBV7-2 and TRBJ1-1; unclear D gene. The CDR3 consists of 15 residues. Germline CDR1 is SGHTA and CDR2 is FQGNSA. Trimming pared 3 bases from V and 2 bases from J, leaving 13 bases between. The chain's CDR3 is CASSFLTTGNTEAFF. The CDR3 region has the DNA TGTGCCAGCAGCTTCCTTACGACGGGAAACACTGAAGCTTTCTTT.

The table lists this clonotype with many counts. The chain carries TRBV5-1 and TRBJ2-1; TRBD2 aligns across 10 bases. This CDR3 is built from 15 residues. After removal of 2 bases from V and 9 bases from J, the junction contained 8 bases not matched to a gene. Germline CDR1 reads SGHRS; CDR2 reads YFSETQ. CDR3: CASSFSGGQKSEQFF. As DNA, the CDR3 is TGCGCCAGCAGCTTTAGCGGGGGGCAAAAATCTGAGCAGTTCTTC.

There are many counts of this clonotype. This sequence joins TRBV11-2 and TRBJ2-7; D gene unclear. Germline values: CDR1 SGHAT, CDR2 FQNNGV. This CDR3 contains 14 residues. V lost 2 bases, J lost 2 bases, and 10 bases lay in between. CDR3 protein: CASSLQTATYEQYF. CDR3 sequence (DNA): TGTGCCAGCAGCTTACAAACAGCCACCTACGAGCAGTACTTC.

This clonotype was found many times. This rearrangement joins TRBV27 to TRBJ2-1; D uncertain. Germline V lookup: CDR1 MNHEY, CDR2 SMNVEV (reference sequence). There are 16 residues in the CDR3. Trimming stripped 2 bases from V and 1 base from J, with 12 bases between. The CDR3 loop reads CASSLVAPLSYNEQFF. The CDR3 bases are TGTGCCAGCAGTTTAGTAGCCCCCCTTTCCTACAATGAGCAGTTCTTC.